Described below is a single T cell receptor beta chain sequence and its context. Sequencing used immunoSEQ multiplex PCR; TCRdb keeps in-frame clones, though not all of them. The sample includes some 490,000 clones, around 85% of them seen just once. These data originate in a study of blood T cell repertoires in COVID-19. Between the trimmed V and J ends, which lost 2 bases and 4 bases, there was a span of 8 bases. The CDR3 is made up of 13 amino acids. The germline V gene encodes CDR1 MNHNS and CDR2 SASEGT. The specimen was PBMCs or T cells enriched from blood (not recorded which). This chain uses TRBV6-1 with TRBJ1-2; D is uncertain. The origin of this receptor is a woman between 55 and 75 years old who had recovered from COVID-19. CDR3 coding DNA: TGTGCCAGCAGTGAATATTACGGCTATGGCTACACCTTC. Protein product: CASSEYYGYGYTF.